The clone carrying this T cell receptor (beta chain) was observed many times. The data stem from a study of blood T cell repertoires in COVID-19. The overall study: The United States, Italy and Spain were the sources of the acute and convalescent COVID-19 samples.

Profiled with immunoSEQ multiplex PCR; TCRdb holds only in-frame clones, not every one. The table includes about 270,000 clones, approximately 87% detected once. The V and J ends lost 5 bases and 8 bases respectively, with 11 bases between them. CDR3 length: 12 residues. CDR1 SEHNR and CDR2 FQNEAQ come from the germline V gene (reference sequence). The Seattle patients joined while their infection was active and were tracked longitudinally afterward. Sequencing was done on a sample of peripheral blood. This receptor was identified in a woman in her twenties or thirties with COVID-19, enrolled during active disease. The chain employs TRBV7-9 and TRBJ2-3; no firm D call. The CDR3 region has the DNA TGTGCCAGCAGCCAGAGCCCGGGTACGCAGTATTTT. Translation gives CASSQSPGTQYF.